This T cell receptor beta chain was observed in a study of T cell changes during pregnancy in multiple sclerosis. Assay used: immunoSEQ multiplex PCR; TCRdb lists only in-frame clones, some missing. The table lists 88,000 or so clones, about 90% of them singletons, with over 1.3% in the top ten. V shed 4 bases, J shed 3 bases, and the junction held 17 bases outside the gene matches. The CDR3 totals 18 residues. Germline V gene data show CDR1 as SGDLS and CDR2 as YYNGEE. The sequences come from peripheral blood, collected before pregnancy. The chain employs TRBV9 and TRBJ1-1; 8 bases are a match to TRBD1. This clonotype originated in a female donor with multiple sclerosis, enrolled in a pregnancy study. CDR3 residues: CASSPRGGTGDIYTEAFF. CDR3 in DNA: TGTGCCAGCAGCCCCCGAGGGGGGACAGGTGATATATACACTGAAGCTTTCTTT.